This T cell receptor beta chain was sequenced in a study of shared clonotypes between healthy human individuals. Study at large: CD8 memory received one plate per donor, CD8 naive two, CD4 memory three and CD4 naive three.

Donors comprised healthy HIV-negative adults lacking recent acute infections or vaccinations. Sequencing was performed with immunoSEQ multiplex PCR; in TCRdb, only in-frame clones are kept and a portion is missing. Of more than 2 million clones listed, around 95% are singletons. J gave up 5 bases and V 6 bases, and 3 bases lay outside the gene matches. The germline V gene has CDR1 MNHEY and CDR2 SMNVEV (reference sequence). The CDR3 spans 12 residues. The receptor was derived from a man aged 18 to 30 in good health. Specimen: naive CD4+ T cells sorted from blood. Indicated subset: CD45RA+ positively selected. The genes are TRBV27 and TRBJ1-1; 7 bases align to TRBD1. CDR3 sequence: CASSRGKTEAFF. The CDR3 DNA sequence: TGTGCCAGCAGCAGGGGGAAAACTGAAGCTTTCTTT.